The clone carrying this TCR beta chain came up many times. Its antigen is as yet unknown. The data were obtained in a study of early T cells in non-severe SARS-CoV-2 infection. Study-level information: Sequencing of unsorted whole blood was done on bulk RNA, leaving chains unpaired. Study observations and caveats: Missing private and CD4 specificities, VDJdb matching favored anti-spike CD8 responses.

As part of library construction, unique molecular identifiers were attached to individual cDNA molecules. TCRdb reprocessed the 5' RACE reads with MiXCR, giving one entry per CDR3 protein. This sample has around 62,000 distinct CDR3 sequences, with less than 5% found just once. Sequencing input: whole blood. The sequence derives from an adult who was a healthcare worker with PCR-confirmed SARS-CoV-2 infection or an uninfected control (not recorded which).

DNA for the CDR3: TGTGCCAGCAGTTTTGGGAAAGGGGGGGGCTACAATGAGCAGTTCTTC. This sequence encodes CASSFGKGGGYNEQFF. J is TRBJ2-1 and V is TRBV12-3 or TRBV12-4, with D perhaps matching TRBD2 (7 bases). The CDR3 length is 16 residues. Trimming cost V 3 bases and J 3 bases, with 15 bases left between them.